The rows below give T cell receptor beta chains drawn from one sample of a study of tumor and adjacent non-tumor tissue in lung cancer. From the multiplex PCR reads, TCRdb called clonotypes with MiXCR, one entry per CDR3 protein. The sample lists 200,000 or so distinct CDR3 sequences, 60% to 85% occurring once. Sequencing used lung tumor tissue. Receptors originate from a man between 60 and 75 years old with non-small cell lung cancer. Both conserved end residues are trimmed from each CDR3.

j_call: TRBJ1-1; v_call: TRBV12-5; cdr3_aa: ASGLLGDTEAF
j_call: TRBJ2-5; v_call: TRBV2; cdr3_aa: ASSALTGAQETQY
j_call: TRBJ2-4; v_call: TRBV7-3; cdr3_aa: ASSSGQGGHIQY
j_call: TRBJ1-5; v_call: TRBV12-3/TRBV12-4; cdr3_aa: ASSSAGTASNQPQH
j_call: TRBJ1-5; v_call: TRBV20-1; cdr3_aa: SANRGPSNQPQH
j_call: TRBJ1-3; v_call: TRBV6-5; cdr3_aa: ANSRQGGNTIY
j_call: TRBJ1-1; v_call: TRBV4-1; cdr3_aa: ASSQELNTEAF
j_call: TRBJ2-5; v_call: TRBV6-5; cdr3_aa: ASRPRDDLRTQY
j_call: TRBJ2-5; v_call: TRBV6-6; cdr3_aa: AISYRDRGQETQY
j_call: TRBJ2-7; v_call: TRBV6-5; cdr3_aa: DSSYLAGVSYEEY
j_call: TRBJ2-4; v_call: TRBV10-2; cdr3_aa: ASRVDSPENIQY
j_call: TRBJ1-1; v_call: TRBV20-1; cdr3_aa: SVGDREWMNTEAF
j_call: TRBJ1-1; v_call: TRBV5-1; cdr3_aa: ASSLLGGNTEAF
j_call: TRBJ1-2; v_call: TRBV13; cdr3_aa: ASSLTPGGDRAYGYT
j_call: TRBJ1-5; v_call: TRBV6-1; cdr3_aa: ASMPLNQPQH
j_call: TRBJ1-1; v_call: TRBV5-1; cdr3_aa: ASQAGMNTEAF
j_call: TRBJ2-6; v_call: TRBV5-5; cdr3_aa: ASSLVITGGAGDNVLT
j_call: TRBJ2-5; v_call: TRBV20-1; cdr3_aa: SVRDSPRQETQY
j_call: TRBJ2-1; v_call: TRBV11-2; cdr3_aa: ASSLGGSNEQF
j_call: TRBJ1-4; v_call: TRBV20-1; cdr3_aa: SAAGQATNEKPF
j_call: TRBJ1-5; v_call: TRBV20-1; cdr3_aa: SVTFVGIGNQPQH
j_call: TRBJ1-6; v_call: TRBV6-6; cdr3_aa: ASSRWTVGSPLH
j_call: TRBJ2-2; v_call: TRBV4-2; cdr3_aa: ASSQDGGTNIGELF
j_call: TRBJ2-1; v_call: TRBV11-2; cdr3_aa: ASRSAFYNEQL
j_call: TRBJ2-7; v_call: TRBV12-3/TRBV12-4; cdr3_aa: ANSSYYEQY
j_call: TRBJ2-1; v_call: TRBV5-6; cdr3_aa: ASSSPGFYEQF
j_call: TRBJ2-1; v_call: TRBV5-5; cdr3_aa: GSSSIAGGINEQF
j_call: TRBJ2-5; v_call: TRBV5-4; cdr3_aa: VSTPQGTYVETQY
j_call: TRBJ2-5; v_call: TRBV11-2; cdr3_aa: ASSSTSGGLKETQY
j_call: TRBJ2-3; v_call: TRBV6-2/TRBV6-3; cdr3_aa: ASSYCRVGQDTQY
j_call: TRBJ2-7; v_call: TRBV29-1; cdr3_aa: GTKWDRASTEQY
j_call: TRBJ2-7; v_call: TRBV20-1; cdr3_aa: SAPRRVSREQY
j_call: TRBJ2-1; v_call: TRBV11-3; cdr3_aa: ANSLAGPVDEQF
j_call: TRBJ1-4; v_call: TRBV5-6; cdr3_aa: ASSLRRLGSEKLF
j_call: TRBJ2-5; v_call: TRBV29-1; cdr3_aa: SVGTGQTQY
j_call: TRBJ2-3; v_call: TRBV12-3/TRBV12-4; cdr3_aa: ANSPDRDTQY
j_call: TRBJ2-5; v_call: TRBV6-6; cdr3_aa: ASSNYRATEETQY
j_call: TRBJ2-3; v_call: TRBV20-1; cdr3_aa: SAWSTRTADTQY
j_call: TRBJ2-5; v_call: TRBV5-4; cdr3_aa: ASRTGTSGSPWTETHY
j_call: TRBJ2-3; v_call: TRBV4-1; cdr3_aa: ASSQDRPSGRVDTQY
j_call: TRBJ2-5; v_call: TRBV11-2; cdr3_aa: ASSLDRQGQPQY